These 22 T cell receptor beta chains were sequenced from one sample in a study of response to subunit inactivated influenza vaccine (dated by TCRdb to 2017 to 2018). Library preparation used RT-PCR. Sequencing took place on an Illumina HiSeq 2500. TCRdb trimmed the raw reads at Q25, called clones with MiXCR and kept productive beta chains. Each record represents a unique CDR3 protein, reported with the most common genes and DNA among its rows. Across this sample there are under 800,000 distinct CDR3 sequences, with approximately 14% seen only once. The ten largest make up 6% to 7% of the sample. The sequencing here drew on PBMCs from blood, taken around 15 days before vaccination. These receptors originate from a man aged 50 to 59 who received an inactivated influenza vaccine. Donor details come from another sample of the same person, matched by shared clones.

This clonotype came up a few times. The chain has TRBV6-2 or TRBV6-3 and TRBJ2-1; D call uncertain. CDR3 length equals 13 residues. Germline CDR1 reads MNHEY; CDR2 reads SVGEGT. Between the trimmed V and J ends, which lost 4 bases and 4 bases, there was a span of 8 bases. CDR3 nucleotides: TGTGCCAGCAGTTCTACAGATTACAATGAGCAGTTCTTC. Its protein product is CASSSTDYNEQFF.

This clonotype was counted a few times. This chain uses TRBV20-1 with TRBJ2-1; 12 bases are a match to TRBD2. There are 18 residues in the CDR3. CDR1 and CDR2 from the germline V gene are DFQATT and SNEGSKA (reference sequence). V lost 1 base to trimming and J lost 12 bases; unmatched junction nucleotides: 19. CDR3 sequence (DNA): TGCAGTGCTAGAGGGACCCTAGCGGGGGGGCTTTGGGGCCTGGGGCAGTTCTTC. Amino acids: CSARGTLAGGLWGLGQFF.

The rearrangement joins TRBV24-1 to TRBJ2-2, with D possibly matching TRBD2 (5 bases). Trimming took 7 bases from V and 2 from J, leaving 13 bases between them. The CDR3 runs 15 residues. Germline values: CDR1 KGHDR, CDR2 SFDVKD. CDR3 in amino acids: CATRQSGENTGELFF. The CDR3 DNA follows: TGTGCCACCAGACAATCCGGGGAAAACACCGGGGAGCTGTTTTTT.

There are a few counts of this clonotype. This chain connects TRBV5-1 to TRBJ2-7; TRBD2 matches at 8 bases. Germline loops: CDR1 SGHRS, CDR2 YFSETQ. The CDR3 totals 18 residues. V was clipped by 3 bases and J by 2 bases; unmatched bases: 16. CDR3 nucleotides: TGCGCCAGCAGCTGGGGCCCGGGGCTAGCGGGTGTTACCTACGAGCAGTACTTC. Translation: CASSWGPGLAGVTYEQYF.

The rearrangement links TRBV4-2 to TRBJ2-2; TRBD2 is a possible D gene (5 bases). Trimming took off 4 bases at V and 5 bases at J, with 14 bases between the two ends. The CDR3 is 15 amino acids. Per the germline V gene, CDR1 is LGHNA and CDR2 is YNFKEQ. Written as DNA, the CDR3 is TGTGCCAGCAGCCCGTCCCTCTCGGGAACCGGGGAGCTGTTTTTT. Its translation: CASSPSLSGTGELFF.

V usage is TRBV5-1 and J usage is TRBJ2-3; a weak D match, TRBD2 (6 bases). Germline CDR1 is SGHRS and CDR2 is YFSETQ. The length of the CDR3 is 18 residues. The V and J ends lost 3 bases and 0 bases respectively, with 20 bases between them. The CDR3 here is CASSSQGLASASTDTQYF. The CDR3 bases are TGCGCCAGCAGCTCCCAAGGCCTGGCTAGCGCTAGCACAGATACGCAGTATTTT.

This clonotype has only one observation. The V call is TRBV4-3, the J call TRBJ2-5; no definite D call. Germline CDR1 LGHNA, CDR2 YSLEER. Trimming took 3 bases from V and 9 from J, leaving 14 bases between them. The CDR3 totals 13 residues. The CDR3 protein is CASSQAPTRPQYF. CDR3 nucleotides: TGCGCCAGCAGCCAGGCCCCGACTCGGCCCCAGTACTTC.

The V call is TRBV5-1, the J call TRBJ2-2; TRBD1 matches 8 bases. V trimming: 4 bases; J trimming: 5 bases; junction bases outside the gene matches: 7. Germline V gene data show CDR1 as SGHRS and CDR2 as YFSETQ. The length of the CDR3 is 15 residues. CDR3 loop: CASSPGQAGTGELFF. The DNA for the CDR3 is TGCGCCAGCAGCCCGGGACAGGCAGGAACCGGGGAGCTGTTTTTT. Full variable domain (rest looked up from reference TRBV5-1 and TRBJ2-2): KAGVTQTPRYLIKTRGQQVTLSCSPISGHRSVSWYQQTPGQGLQFLFEYFSETQRNKGNFPGRFSGRQFSNSRSEMNVSTLELGDSALYLCASSPGQAGTGELFFGEGSRLTVL.

The V and J genes are TRBV7-2 and TRBJ2-5; 8 bases fit TRBD1. CDR1 is SGHTA, CDR2 FQGNSA, per germline. J gave up 3 bases and V 6 bases, and 3 bases lay outside the gene matches. This CDR3 is built from 13 residues. In DNA form, the CDR3 reads TGTGCCAGCAGAACGACAGGGGAAGAGACCCAGTACTTC. As protein: CASRTTGEETQYF. Looking up the rest from reference TRBV7-2 and TRBJ2-5 gives the full variable domain: GAGVSQSPSNKVTEKGKDVELRCDPISGHTALYWYRQSLGQGLEFLIYFQGNSAPDKSGLPSDRFSAERTGGSVSTLTIQRTQQEDSAVYLCASRTTGEETQYFGPGTRLLVL.

This clonotype appeared a few times. This chain connects TRBV6-2 or TRBV6-3 to TRBJ2-6; 9 positions match TRBD2. V was clipped by 6 bases and J by 1 base; unmatched bases: 19. This CDR3 has 21 amino acids. The germline gives CDR1 MNHEY, CDR2 SVGEGT. CDR3 DNA: TGTGCCAGCAGACGCCTTAGGGGTGGGAGTAGCGGGGGATCTGGGGCCAACGTCCTGACTTTC. The encoded protein is CASRRLRGGSSGGSGANVLTF.

The V gene is TRBV7-2, the J gene TRBJ2-1, with no clear D. This CDR3 region has 12 residues. Deletions cut 5 bases from V and 9 bases from J, with 11 bases between. Germline V CDR1 and CDR2: SGHTA, FQGNSA. This CDR3 is CASSMGVGEQFF. CDR3 bases: TGTGCCAGCAGCATGGGTGTAGGTGAGCAGTTCTTC.

The chain combines TRBV11-2 with TRBJ2-5, with 7 bases matching TRBD2. J gave up 5 bases and V 8 bases, and 8 bases lay outside the gene matches. The CDR3 is 13 amino acids. The V gene's germline CDR1 is SGHAT and CDR2 FQNNGV. The CDR3 sequence is CASRSGGTETQYF. The CDR3 DNA sequence: TGTGCCAGCCGGTCGGGGGGAACGGAGACCCAGTACTTC.

This clonotype was observed a few times. V and J are TRBV18 and TRBJ2-1, with D possibly matching TRBD1 (6 bases). Trimming shortened V by 2 bases and J by 6 bases, and 17 bases separated the two germline ends. Germline CDR1 KGHSH, CDR2 LQKENI. This CDR3 is 16 amino acids long. The CDR3 sequence: CASSPGGEGDRNEQFF. The CDR3 DNA follows: TGTGCCAGCTCACCAGGGGGAGAGGGGGATCGCAATGAGCAGTTCTTC.

The chain joins TRBV29-1 to TRBJ2-7; 7 bases match TRBD2. The ends lost 1 base at V and 9 bases at J; junction bases unmatched: 12. In germline, CDR1 is SQVTM, CDR2 ANQGSEA. The CDR3 consists of 14 residues. CDR3 bases: TGCAGCGTTGAAGGCCTAGGGACGGGGGGATGGCAGTACTTC. Protein sequence: CSVEGLGTGGWQYF.

This clonotype appeared many times. The rearrangement links TRBV7-9 to TRBJ2-5; no clear D. Trimming left V 5 bases short and J 5 bases short, with 15 bases between. This CDR3 comprises 14 residues. The germline V gene encodes CDR1 SEHNR and CDR2 FQNEAQ (reference sequence). The CDR3 nucleotides are TGTGCCAGCAGCCTTAGTGTTGGTTGGGAGACCCAGTACTTC. This encodes CASSLSVGWETQYF. Supplemented by reference TRBV7-9 and TRBJ2-5, the full variable domain reads DTGVSQNPRHKITKRGQNVTFRCDPISEHNRLYWYRQTLGQGPEFLTYFQNEAQLEKSRLLSDRFSAERPKGSFSTLEIQRTEQGDSAMYLCASSLSVGWETQYFGPGTRLLVL.

This chain joins TRBV2 and TRBJ2-2; either TRBD1 or TRBD2 may fit D (5 bases each). Trimming took off 4 bases at V and 6 bases at J, with 18 bases between the two ends. The CDR3 loop spans 16 amino acids. CDR1 and CDR2 (germline): SNHLY, FYNNEI. The CDR3 DNA follows: TGTGCCAGCAGTGTATCTCCGGGACGCTCGTCCGGGGAGCTGTTTTTT. Its translation is CASSVSPGRSSGELFF. Based on the CDR3 plus reference TRBV2 and TRBJ2-2, the full variable domain is EPEVTQTPSHQVTQMGQEVILRCVPISNHLYFYWYRQILGQKVEFLVSFYNNEISEKSEIFDDQFSVERPDGSNFTLKIRSTKLEDSAMYFCASSVSPGRSSGELFFGEGSRLTVL.

This clonotype was observed a handful of times. This chain joins TRBV27 and TRBJ2-3; D may be TRBD2 (6 bases). Per germline, CDR1 MNHEY and CDR2 SMNVEV (reference sequence). This CDR3 comprises 17 residues. V was pared by 3 bases and J by 0 bases, with 16 bases between. The CDR3 DNA reads as TGTGCCAGCAGTTTGGAACGGGAGAGGCCCAGCACAGATACGCAGTATTTT. Encoded protein: CASSLERERPSTDTQYF.

This clonotype was seen a few times. This chain links TRBV5-1 with TRBJ2-3; D is uncertain. Germline values: CDR1 SGHRS, CDR2 YFSETQ. Trimming stripped 5 bases from V and 2 bases from J, with 15 bases between. The CDR3 is 15 residues long. As DNA, the CDR3 is TGCGCCAGCAGTTCCAGAACACAAATCACAGATACGCAGTATTTT. It encodes CASSSRTQITDTQYF.

This chain joins TRBV2 and TRBJ2-1; either TRBD1 or TRBD2 may fit D (5 bases each). Germline V gene sequence: CDR1 SNHLY, CDR2 FYNNEI. The germline V and J ends were trimmed by 5 bases and 3 bases, with 14 bases remaining between them. This CDR3 comprises 15 residues. CDR3 sequence reads: CASSPTGTVYNEQFF. In DNA, the CDR3 is TGTGCCAGCAGTCCTACCGGGACGGTCTACAATGAGCAGTTCTTC.

The chain links TRBV12-3 or TRBV12-4 to TRBJ2-7; a weak D match, TRBD2 (7 bases). The V gene lost 6 bases and the J gene lost 6 bases, with 18 bases spanning the gap. The CDR3 runs to 14 residues. CDR3 sequence: CASSGGGGGREQYF. The CDR3 DNA reads as TGTGCCAGCAGCGGCGGAGGGGGGGGGCGCGAGCAGTACTTC.

This chain joins TRBV15 and TRBJ2-1, with no clear D. CDR3 length: 13 amino acids. Germline V CDR1 and CDR2: LNHNV, YYDKDF (reference sequence). Trimming took 0 bases from V and 3 from J, leaving 3 bases between them. CDR3 in DNA: TGTGCCACCAGCAGAGAGGGCTACAATGAGCAGTTCTTC. Translating gives CATSREGYNEQFF.

Comments on this clonotype: A read error may explain this, as a much larger clone is one base away. V is TRBV12-3 or TRBV12-4 and J is TRBJ1-3, with 7 bases lining up with TRBD1. This CDR3 has 13 residues. CDR3 nucleotide sequence: TGTGCCAGCAGGGAGACAGGGAGAAACACCCTATATTTT. Its translation is CASRETGRNTLYF.